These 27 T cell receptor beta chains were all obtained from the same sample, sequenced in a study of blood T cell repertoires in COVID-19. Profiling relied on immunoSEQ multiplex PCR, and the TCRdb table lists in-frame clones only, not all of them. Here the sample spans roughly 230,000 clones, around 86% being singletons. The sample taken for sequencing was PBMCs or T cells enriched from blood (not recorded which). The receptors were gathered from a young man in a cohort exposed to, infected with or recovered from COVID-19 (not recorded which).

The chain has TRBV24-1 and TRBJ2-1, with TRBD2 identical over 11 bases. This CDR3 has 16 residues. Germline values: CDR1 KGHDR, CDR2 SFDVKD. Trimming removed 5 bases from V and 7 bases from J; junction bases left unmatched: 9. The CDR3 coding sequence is TGTGCCACCAGTGTCAGCACTAGCGGGAGTCAGAATGAGCAGTTCTTC. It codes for CATSVSTSGSQNEQFF.

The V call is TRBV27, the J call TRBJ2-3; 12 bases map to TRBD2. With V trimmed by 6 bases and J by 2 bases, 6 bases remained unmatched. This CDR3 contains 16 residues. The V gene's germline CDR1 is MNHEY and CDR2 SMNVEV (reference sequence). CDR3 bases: TGTGCCAGCAGCGGACTAGCGGGATCGTTCACAGATACGCAGTATTTT. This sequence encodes CASSGLAGSFTDTQYF.

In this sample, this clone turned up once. As DNA, the CDR3 is TGTGCCAGCAGCCAAGTGCTAGCGGGAGCCTACGAGCAGTACTTC. Its protein is CASSQVLAGAYEQYF. The chain employs TRBV14 and TRBJ2-7, with 10 bases lining up with TRBD2. J gave up 2 bases and V 1 base, and 2 bases lay outside the gene matches. CDR3 length equals 15 residues. CDR1 is SGHDN and CDR2 is FVKESK in the germline V gene.

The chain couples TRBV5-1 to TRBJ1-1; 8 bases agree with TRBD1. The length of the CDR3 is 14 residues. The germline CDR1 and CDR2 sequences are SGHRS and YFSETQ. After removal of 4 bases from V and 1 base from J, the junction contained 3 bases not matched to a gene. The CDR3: CASSGQGSNTEAFF. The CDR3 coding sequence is TGCGCCAGCAGCGGACAGGGCTCGAACACTGAAGCTTTCTTT.

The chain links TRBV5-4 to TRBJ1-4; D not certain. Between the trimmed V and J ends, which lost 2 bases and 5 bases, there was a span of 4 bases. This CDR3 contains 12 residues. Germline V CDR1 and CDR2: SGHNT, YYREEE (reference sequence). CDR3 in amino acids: CASSLQNEKLFF. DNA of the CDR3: TGTGCCAGCAGCTTACAGAATGAAAAACTGTTTTTT.

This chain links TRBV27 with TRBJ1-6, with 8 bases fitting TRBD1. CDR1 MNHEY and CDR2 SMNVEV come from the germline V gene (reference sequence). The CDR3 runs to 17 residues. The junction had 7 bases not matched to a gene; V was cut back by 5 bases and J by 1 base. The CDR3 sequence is CASSRKTGASYNSPLHF. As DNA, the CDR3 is TGTGCCAGCAGTCGCAAGACAGGGGCGTCCTATAATTCACCCCTCCACTTT.

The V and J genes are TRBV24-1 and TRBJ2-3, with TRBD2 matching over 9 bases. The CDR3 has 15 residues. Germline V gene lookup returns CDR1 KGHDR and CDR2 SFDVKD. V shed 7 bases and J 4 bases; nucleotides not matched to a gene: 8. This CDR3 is CATRDSGRNSDTQYF. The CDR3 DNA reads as TGTGCCACCAGGGATAGCGGGAGAAACTCAGATACGCAGTATTTT.

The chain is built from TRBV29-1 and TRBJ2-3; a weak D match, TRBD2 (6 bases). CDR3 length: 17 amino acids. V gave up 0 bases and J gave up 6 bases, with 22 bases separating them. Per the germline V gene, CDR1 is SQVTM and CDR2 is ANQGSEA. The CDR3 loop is CSVEDPFEGLLGDTQYF. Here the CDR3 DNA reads TGCAGCGTTGAAGATCCATTCGAGGGACTGCTTGGGGATACGCAGTATTTT.

CDR3 bases: TGCGCCAGCAGTCTCTCACAGACCTTTAATGAGCAGTTCTTC. Amino acids: CASSLSQTFNEQFF. J is TRBJ2-1 and V is TRBV5-1; D unclear. CDR3 size: 14 residues. Trimming pared 5 bases from V and 7 bases from J, leaving 16 bases between. Germline lookup yields CDR1 SGHRS and CDR2 YFSETQ.

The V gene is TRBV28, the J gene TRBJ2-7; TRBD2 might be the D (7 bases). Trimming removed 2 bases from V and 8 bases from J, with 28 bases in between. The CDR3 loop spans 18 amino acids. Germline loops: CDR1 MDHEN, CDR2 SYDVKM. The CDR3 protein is CASSLRWVGGPGGFQQYF. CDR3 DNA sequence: TGTGCCAGCAGTTTACGTTGGGTGGGGGGCCCGGGAGGTTTCCAGCAGTACTTC.

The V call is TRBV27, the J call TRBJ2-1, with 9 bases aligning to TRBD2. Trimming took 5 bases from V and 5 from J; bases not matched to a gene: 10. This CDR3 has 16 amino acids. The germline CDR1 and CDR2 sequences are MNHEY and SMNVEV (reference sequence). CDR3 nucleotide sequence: TGTGCCAGCAGTGTCATAGCGGGAGCACGCGACAATGAGCAGTTCTTC. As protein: CASSVIAGARDNEQFF.

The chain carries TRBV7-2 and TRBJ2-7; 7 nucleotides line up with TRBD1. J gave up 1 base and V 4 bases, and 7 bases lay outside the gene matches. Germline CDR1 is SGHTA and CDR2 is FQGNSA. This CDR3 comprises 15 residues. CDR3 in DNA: TGTGCCAGCAGCTGGGGACAGCTGCAATCCTACGAGCAGTACTTC. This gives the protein CASSWGQLQSYEQYF.

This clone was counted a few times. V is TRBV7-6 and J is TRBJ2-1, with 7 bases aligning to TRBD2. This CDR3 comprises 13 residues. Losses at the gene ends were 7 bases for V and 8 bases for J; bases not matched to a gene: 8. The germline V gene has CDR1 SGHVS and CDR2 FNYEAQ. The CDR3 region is CASTTLAKDEQFF. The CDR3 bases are TGTGCCAGCACCACACTAGCGAAGGATGAGCAGTTCTTC. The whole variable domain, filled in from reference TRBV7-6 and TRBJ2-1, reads GAGVSQSPRYKVTKRGQDVALRCDPISGHVSLYWYRQALGQGPEFLTYFNYEAQQDKSGLPNDRFSAERPEGSISTLTIQRTEQRDSAMYRCASTTLAKDEQFFGPGTRLTVL.

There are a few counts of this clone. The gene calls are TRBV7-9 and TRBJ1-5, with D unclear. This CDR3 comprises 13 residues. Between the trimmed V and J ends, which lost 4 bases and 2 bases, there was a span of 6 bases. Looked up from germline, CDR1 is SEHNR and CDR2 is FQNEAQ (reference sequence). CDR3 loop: CASSWQGNQPQHF. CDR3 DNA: TGTGCCAGCAGCTGGCAGGGCAATCAGCCCCAGCATTTT.

The CDR3 DNA follows: TGTGCCAGCAGCCCTGCCGGGGGTAACACTGAAGCTTTCTTT. Its protein is CASSPAGGNTEAFF. This chain joins TRBV11-3 and TRBJ1-1, with a possible D match to TRBD1 (5 bases). V was clipped by 5 bases and J by 2 bases, with 12 bases between them. Germline V gives CDR1 SGHNT, CDR2 YENEEA. The length of the CDR3 is 14 residues.

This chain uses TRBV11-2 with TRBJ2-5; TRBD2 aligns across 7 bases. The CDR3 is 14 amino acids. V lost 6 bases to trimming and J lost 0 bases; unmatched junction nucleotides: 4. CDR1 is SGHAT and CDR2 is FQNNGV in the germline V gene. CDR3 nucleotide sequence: TGTGCCAGCAGTTACGGGGGGTACCAAGAGACCCAGTACTTC. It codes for CASSYGGYQETQYF. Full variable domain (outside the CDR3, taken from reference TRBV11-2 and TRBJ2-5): EAGVAQSPRYKIIEKRQSVAFWCNPISGHATLYWYQQILGQGPKLLIQFQNNGVVDDSQLPKDRFSAERLKGVDSTLKIQPAKLEDSAVYLCASSYGGYQETQYFGPGTRLLVL.

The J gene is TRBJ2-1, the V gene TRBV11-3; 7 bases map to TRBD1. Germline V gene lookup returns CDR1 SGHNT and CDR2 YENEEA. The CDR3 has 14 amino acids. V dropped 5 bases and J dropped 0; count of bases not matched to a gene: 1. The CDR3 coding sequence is TGTGCCAGCAGCGCAGGGGGCTCCTACAATGAGCAGTTCTTC. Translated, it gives CASSAGGSYNEQFF.

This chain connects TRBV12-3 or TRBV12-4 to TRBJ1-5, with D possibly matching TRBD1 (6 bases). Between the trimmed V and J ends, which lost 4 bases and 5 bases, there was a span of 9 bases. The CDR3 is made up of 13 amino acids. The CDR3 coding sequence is TGTGCCAGCAGTTCAGGGGCTTATCAGCCCCAGCATTTT. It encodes CASSSGAYQPQHF.

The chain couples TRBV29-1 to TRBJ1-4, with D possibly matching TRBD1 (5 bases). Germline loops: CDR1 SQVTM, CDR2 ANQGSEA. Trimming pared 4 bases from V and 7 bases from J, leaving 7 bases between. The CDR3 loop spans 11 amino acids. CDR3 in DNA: TGCAGCGTTGCCGGGGGTGAAAAACTGTTTTTT. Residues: CSVAGGEKLFF.

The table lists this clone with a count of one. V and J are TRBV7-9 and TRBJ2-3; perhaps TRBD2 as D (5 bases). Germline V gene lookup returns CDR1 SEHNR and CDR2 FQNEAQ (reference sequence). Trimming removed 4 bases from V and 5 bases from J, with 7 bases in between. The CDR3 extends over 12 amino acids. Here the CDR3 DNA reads TGTGCCAGCAGCTACCGGGAAGATACGCAGTATTTT. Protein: CASSYREDTQYF.

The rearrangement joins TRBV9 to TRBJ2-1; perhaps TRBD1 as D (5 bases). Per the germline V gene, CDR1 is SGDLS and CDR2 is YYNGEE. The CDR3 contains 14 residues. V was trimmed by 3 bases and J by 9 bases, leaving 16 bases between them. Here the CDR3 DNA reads TGTGCCAGCAGCGCAGGGCTGAGAAGTGGTGAGCAGTTCTTC. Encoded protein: CASSAGLRSGEQFF. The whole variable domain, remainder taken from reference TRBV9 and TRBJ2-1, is DSGVTQTPKHLITATGQRVTLRCSPRSGDLSVYWYQQSLDQGLQFLIQYYNGEERAKGNILERFSAQQFPDLHSELNLSSLELGDSALYFCASSAGLRSGEQFFGPGTRLTVL.

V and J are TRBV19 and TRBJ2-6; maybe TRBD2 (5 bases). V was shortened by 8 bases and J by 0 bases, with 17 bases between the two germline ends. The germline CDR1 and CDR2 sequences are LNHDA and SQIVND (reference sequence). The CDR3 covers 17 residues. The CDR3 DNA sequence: TGTGCCAGTCGGACTTCCCCCTCCATCTCTGGGGCCAACGTCCTGACTTTC. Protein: CASRTSPSISGANVLTF. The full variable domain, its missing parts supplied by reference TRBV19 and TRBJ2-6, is DGGITQSPKYLFRKEGQNVTLSCEQNLNHDAMYWYRQDPGQGLRLIYYSQIVNDFQKGDIAEGYSVSREKKESFPLTVTSAQKNPTAFYLCASRTSPSISGANVLTFGAGSRLTVL.

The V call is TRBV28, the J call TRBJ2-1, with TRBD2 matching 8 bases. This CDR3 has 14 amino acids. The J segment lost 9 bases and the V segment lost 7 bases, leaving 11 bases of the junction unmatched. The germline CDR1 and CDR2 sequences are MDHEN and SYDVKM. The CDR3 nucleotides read TGTGCCAGCACCCCTATCGGGAGGGCCCGTGAGCAGTTCTTC. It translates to CASTPIGRAREQFF. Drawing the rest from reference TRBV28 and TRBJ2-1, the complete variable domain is DVKVTQSSRYLVKRTGEKVFLECVQDMDHENMFWYRQDPGLGLRLIYFSYDVKMKEKGDIPEGYSVSREKKERFSLILESASTNQTSMYLCASTPIGRAREQFFGPGTRLTVL.

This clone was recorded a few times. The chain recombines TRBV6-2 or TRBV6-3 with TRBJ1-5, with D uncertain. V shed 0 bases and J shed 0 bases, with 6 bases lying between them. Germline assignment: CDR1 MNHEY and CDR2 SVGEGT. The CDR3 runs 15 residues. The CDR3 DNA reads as TGTGCCAGCAGTTACTCTGGAGCTAGCAATCAGCCCCAGCATTTT. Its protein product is CASSYSGASNQPQHF.

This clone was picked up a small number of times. CDR3 nucleotide sequence: TGTGCCAGCAGTTACGACAGGGCTGGGGCCAACGTCCTGACTTTC. Translation gives CASSYDRAGANVLTF. V gene TRBV2 combines with J gene TRBJ2-6, with 7 bases aligning to TRBD1. Germline V gene sequence: CDR1 SNHLY, CDR2 FYNNEI. V lost 5 bases and J lost 2; bases outside the gene matches: 3. CDR3 length: 15 amino acids.

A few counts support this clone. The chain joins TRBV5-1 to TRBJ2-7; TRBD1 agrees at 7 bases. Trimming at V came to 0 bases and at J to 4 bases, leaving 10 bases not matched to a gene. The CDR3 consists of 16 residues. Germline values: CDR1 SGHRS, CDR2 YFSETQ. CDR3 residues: CASSLAGTVLTYEQYF. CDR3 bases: TGCGCCAGCAGCTTGGCCGGGACAGTCCTTACATACGAGCAGTACTTC.

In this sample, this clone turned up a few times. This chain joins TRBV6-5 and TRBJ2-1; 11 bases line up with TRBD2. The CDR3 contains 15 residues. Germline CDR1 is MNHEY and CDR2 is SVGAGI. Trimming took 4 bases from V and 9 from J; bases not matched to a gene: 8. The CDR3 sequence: CASSLLAGGSGEQFF. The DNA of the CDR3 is TGTGCCAGCAGTTTATTAGCGGGAGGGTCGGGTGAGCAGTTCTTC.